This T cell receptor beta chain was sequenced for a study of tumor and adjacent non-tumor tissue in lung cancer. Study at large: About 4.17 million productive TCRbeta reads were obtained per sample on average.

V lost 6 bases and J lost 1, with 16 bases in between. The V gene's germline CDR1 is DFQATT and CDR2 SNEGSKA (reference sequence). This CDR3 comprises 15 residues. A modified ARM-PCR protocol with three rounds of nested PCR amplified TCRbeta. TCRdb recomputed calls from the multiplex PCR reads with MiXCR, one row per CDR3 protein. The table shows about 110,000 distinct CDR3 sequences, with about 63% occurring only once. No cell sorting was done before RNA was extracted from the tissue. This non-tumor lung sample came from over 3 cm beyond the tumor edge. This TCR was recovered from a man in his 60s with non-small cell lung cancer. The sample consisted of distant non-tumor lung tissue. This chain joins TRBV20-1 and TRBJ2-1; D remains unclear. CDR3 amino acids: CSARAGGPSYNEQFF. DNA of the CDR3: TGCAGTGCCCGGGCCGGCGGACCTTCCTACAATGAGCAGTTCTTC.